Following are 24 T cell receptor beta chains from one sample sequenced in a study of T cells in Graves' hyperthyroidism and ophthalmopathy. Amplification yielded TCR beta CDR3 regions, with RNA transcripts as the source. First-round RT-PCR targeting the TCR CDR3 was performed with the HTBI primer set. TCRdb ran MiXCR on the multiplex PCR reads and lists one entry per CDR3 protein. Here the sample spans 480,000 or so distinct CDR3 sequences, approximately 49% being singletons. Material: peripheral blood or thyroid tissue (not recorded which). The receptor source for this set is an adult woman with Graves' disease, either hyperthyroidism or ophthalmopathy (not recorded which).

This clonotype appeared once. The conserved closing phenylalanine or tryptophan is absent in this CDR3, likely reflecting a read error. The chain recombines TRBV5-1 with TRBJ1-2; unclear D gene. Trimming removed 0 bases at V and 6 bases at J, with 6 bases between. The germline V gene has CDR1 SGHRS and CDR2 YFSETQ. This CDR3 region has 12 residues. This chain's CDR3 is CASSLDLDGYTS. DNA for the CDR3: TGCGCCAGCAGCTTGGATCTGGATGGCTACACCTCC.

J is TRBJ1-2 and V is TRBV7-9, with 7 bases aligning to TRBD1. There are 14 residues in the CDR3. Looked up from germline, CDR1 is SEHNR and CDR2 is FQNEAQ (reference sequence). Unmatched junction bases numbered 10, after V lost 7 bases and J lost 5 bases. The CDR3 loop is CASNLPGTVYGYTF. CDR3 nucleotide sequence: TGTGCCAGCAATTTACCCGGGACAGTTTATGGCTACACCTTC.

This clonotype showed up many times. The rearrangement uses TRBV10-2 and TRBJ1-5; D uncertain. This CDR3 region has 13 residues. V lost 4 bases, J lost 4 bases, and 8 bases lay in between. Germline loops: CDR1 WSHSY, CDR2 SAAADI. The CDR3 here is CASSGAENQPQHF. CDR3 bases: TGCGCCAGCAGTGGGGCGGAAAATCAGCCCCAGCATTTT.

The CDR3 coding sequence is TGCGCCAGCAGTGGAGGTGTCACCGGGGAGCTGTTTTTT. The encoded protein is CASSGGVTGELFF. J is TRBJ2-2 and V is TRBV5-1, with D possibly being TRBD2 (5 bases). This CDR3 region has 13 residues. Deletions cut 5 bases from V and 4 bases from J, with 9 bases between. Germline assignment: CDR1 SGHRS and CDR2 YFSETQ.

This clonotype showed up many times. This chain links TRBV9 with TRBJ1-6; tentatively, D is TRBD1 (5 bases). The CDR3 is made up of 14 amino acids. Trimming pared 4 bases from V and 7 bases from J, leaving 12 bases between. Germline-derived CDR1 and CDR2 are SGDLS and YYNGEE. The CDR3 DNA is TGTGCCAGCAGCACAGGTTTGTGGAATTCACCCCTCCACTTT. Amino acids: CASSTGLWNSPLHF.

This chain joins TRBV7-9 and TRBJ1-6; D gene unclear. V shed 1 base and J shed 10 bases, with 14 bases lying between them. The CDR3 sequence is 15 residues long. Per the germline V gene, CDR1 is SEHNR and CDR2 is FQNEAQ (reference sequence). The CDR3 reads CASSLVRNLRSPLHF. The CDR3 DNA sequence: TGTGCCAGCAGCTTAGTGAGGAATCTTCGGTCACCCCTCCACTTT.

The table lists this clonotype with many counts. The CDR3 sequence: CASSVGAENSPLHF. In nucleotides, the CDR3 is TGTGCCAGCAGCGTAGGGGCAGAGAATTCACCCCTCCACTTT. This rearrangement joins TRBV9 to TRBJ1-6; D is ambiguous. CDR1 SGDLS and CDR2 YYNGEE come from the germline V gene. Trimming took 0 bases from V and 7 from J, leaving 8 bases between them. The CDR3 contains 14 residues. Complete variable domain (other parts from reference TRBV9 and TRBJ1-6): DSGVTQTPKHLITATGQRVTLRCSPRSGDLSVYWYQQSLDQGLQFLIQYYNGEERAKGNILERFSAQQFPDLHSELNLSSLELGDSALYFCASSVGAENSPLHFGNGTRLTVT.

This clonotype was seen at least ten times. The genes are TRBV5-1 and TRBJ1-1; the D gene is possibly TRBD1 (5 bases). The V end was cut by 3 bases, the J end by 3 bases, with 12 bases between. Germline V lookup: CDR1 SGHRS, CDR2 YFSETQ. This CDR3 spans 14 amino acids. CDR3 amino acids: CASSWEGGDTEAFF. The DNA for the CDR3 is TGCGCCAGCAGCTGGGAGGGAGGGGACACTGAAGCTTTCTTT.

This clonotype was seen many times. This chain connects TRBV7-9 to TRBJ1-5; D uncertain. V was shortened by 1 base and J by 0 bases, with 7 bases between the two germline ends. The germline gives CDR1 SEHNR, CDR2 FQNEAQ (reference sequence). The CDR3 totals 15 residues. Here the CDR3 DNA reads TGTGCCAGCAGCTTAGGAGGCTTTAGCAATCAGCCCCAGCATTTT. It specifies CASSLGGFSNQPQHF.

The chain links TRBV29-1 to TRBJ2-7, with D perhaps matching TRBD1 (6 bases). V dropped 6 bases and J dropped 2 bases, with 11 bases sitting between them. CDR1 and CDR2 (germline): SQVTM, ANQGSEA. The CDR3 is 12 residues long. This CDR3 is CSVWTVPYEQYF. CDR3 nucleotide sequence: TGCAGCGTCTGGACAGTCCCCTACGAGCAGTACTTC.

CDR3 DNA sequence: TGTGCCAGCAGCTTAGACCCCGGTTGGAGGGAGCAGTACTTC. It yields the protein CASSLDPGWREQYF. The V call is TRBV7-9, the J call TRBJ2-7, with a weak D call TRBD2 (5 bases). There are 14 residues in the CDR3. V was trimmed by 1 base and J by 7 bases, leaving 14 bases between them. Germline loops: CDR1 SEHNR, CDR2 FQNEAQ (reference sequence). The full variable domain, its missing parts supplied by reference TRBV7-9 and TRBJ2-7, is DTGVSQNPRHKITKRGQNVTFRCDPISEHNRLYWYRQTLGQGPEFLTYFQNEAQLEKSRLLSDRFSAERPKGSFSTLEIQRTEQGDSAMYLCASSLDPGWREQYFGPGTRLTVT.

This chain connects TRBV5-1 to TRBJ2-6, with D uncertain. V lost 1 base to trimming and J lost 0 bases, with 14 bases between them. The length of the CDR3 is 18 residues. Germline V gene lookup returns CDR1 SGHRS and CDR2 YFSETQ. DNA for the CDR3: TGCGCCAGCAGCTTGAATATGGGCAGCAGCTCTGGGGCCAACGTCCTGACTTTC. Protein: CASSLNMGSSSGANVLTF.

At least ten counts were recorded for this clonotype. V usage is TRBV29-1 and J usage is TRBJ2-3; D perhaps matches TRBD2 (6 bases). V was clipped by 4 bases and J by 0 bases, with 11 bases between them. CDR3 size: 14 residues. Germline CDR1 and CDR2: SQVTM and ANQGSEA. The CDR3: CSVGKEGSTDTQYF. CDR3 in DNA: TGCAGCGTTGGCAAGGAGGGGAGCACAGATACGCAGTATTTT.

The genes are TRBV7-9 and TRBJ1-2, with no clear D. The CDR3 sequence is 14 residues long. V lost 8 bases and J 2 bases, leaving 15 bases between the germline ends. In germline, CDR1 is SEHNR, CDR2 FQNEAQ (reference sequence). CDR3 region: CASGSPPGNYGYTF. Here the CDR3 DNA reads TGTGCCAGCGGCAGCCCCCCGGGAAACTATGGCTACACCTTC.

The chain links TRBV20-1 to TRBJ1-2; D perhaps matches TRBD1 (5 bases). Germline V CDR1 and CDR2: DFQATT, SNEGSKA (reference sequence). The CDR3 sequence is 14 residues long. V lost 1 base to trimming and J lost 6 bases, with 15 bases between them. The CDR3 DNA reads as TGCAGTGCTAGAGCCCCAGACGGGGACGATGGCTACACCTTC. Its translation: CSARAPDGDDGYTF.

This clonotype was found many times. The CDR3 reads CAISQGEDYGYTF. The CDR3 region has the DNA TGTGCCATCAGTCAGGGGGAGGACTATGGCTACACCTTC. The rearrangement links TRBV10-3 to TRBJ1-2, with 7 nucleotides matching TRBD1. V gave up 5 bases and J gave up 3 bases; unmatched junction bases: 3. Germline CDR1 is ENHRY and CDR2 is SYGVKD. CDR3 length: 13 residues.

The V call is TRBV6-1, the J call TRBJ2-2; D may be TRBD2 (5 bases). Per the germline V gene, CDR1 is MNHNS and CDR2 is SASEGT. V was shortened by 11 bases and J by 1 base, with 11 bases between the two germline ends. This CDR3 has 13 amino acids. The CDR3 region is CASAGVNTGELFF. The CDR3 coding sequence is TGTGCCTCGGCGGGCGTGAACACCGGGGAGCTGTTTTTT.

In its sample, this clonotype was seen many times. The chain is built from TRBV7-2 and TRBJ2-2; D gene unclear. Per the germline V gene, CDR1 is SGHTA and CDR2 is FQGNSA. This CDR3 has 17 residues. Deletions cut 2 bases from V and 4 bases from J, with 17 bases between. The CDR3 region has the DNA TGTGCCAGCAGCTTATACCGGGTCCAAGGTAGCACCGGGGAGCTGTTTTTT. Its translation is CASSLYRVQGSTGELFF.

This sequence joins TRBV6-6 and TRBJ2-7; D remains unclear. CDR3 length equals 14 residues. Trimming took off 6 bases at V and 3 bases at J, with 15 bases between the two ends. Per the germline V gene, CDR1 is MNHNY and CDR2 is SVGAGI (reference sequence). The DNA of the CDR3 is TGTGCCAGCAGCGCTCACGAACGGAGCTACGAGCAGTACTTC. Translating gives CASSAHERSYEQYF.

V gene TRBV7-2 combines with J gene TRBJ1-2, with TRBD1 matching over 8 bases. Germline values: CDR1 SGHTA, CDR2 FQGNSA. This CDR3 is built from 15 residues. V shed 5 bases, J shed 0 bases, and the junction held 5 bases outside the gene matches. CDR3 loop: CASSPGQGPNYGYTF. The CDR3 nucleotides are TGTGCCAGCAGCCCTGGACAGGGACCTAACTATGGCTACACCTTC.

The chain links TRBV9 to TRBJ2-7; 8 bases match TRBD2. This CDR3 comprises 17 residues. In germline, CDR1 is SGDLS, CDR2 YYNGEE. J lost 6 bases, V lost 0 bases, and 14 bases had no gene match. CDR3 sequence: CASSVDPGGPSPLEQYF. The CDR3 DNA follows: TGTGCCAGCAGCGTAGACCCGGGAGGGCCCTCGCCTCTCGAGCAGTACTTC.

This clonotype was detected many times. The chain employs TRBV19 and TRBJ2-7; 8 bases are a match to TRBD1. The CDR3 covers 16 residues. Trimming at V came to 5 bases and at J to 3 bases, leaving 12 bases not matched to a gene. CDR1 is LNHDA and CDR2 is SQIVND in the germline V gene (reference sequence). The DNA for the CDR3 is TGTGCCAGTAGTCCGCGCGGGGACAGGTTCAACTACGAGCAGTACTTC. Encoded protein: CASSPRGDRFNYEQYF.

In its sample, this clonotype was seen a few times. This chain connects TRBV29-1 to TRBJ1-2; a weak D match, TRBD1 (5 bases). V was pared by 5 bases and J by 6 bases, with 10 bases between. This CDR3 contains 11 residues. Germline V gives CDR1 SQVTM, CDR2 ANQGSEA. In DNA, the CDR3 is TGCAGCGTTCGCAGGGTTGATGGCTACACCTTC. Its protein product is CSVRRVDGYTF. The full variable domain, completed using reference TRBV29-1 and TRBJ1-2, is SAVISQKPSRDICQRGTSLTIQCQVDSQVTMMFWYRQQPGQSLTLIATANQGSEATYESGFVIDKFPISRPNLTFSTLTVSNMSPEDSSIYLCSVRRVDGYTFGSGTRLTVV.

Comments on this clonotype: A much more abundant neighbour one base away suggests this may be a read error. V gene TRBV25-1 combines with J gene TRBJ1-1; D is unresolved. The V gene's germline CDR1 is MGHDK and CDR2 SYGVNS. V dropped 2 bases and J dropped 0 bases, with 4 bases sitting between them. CDR3 length equals 13 residues. The CDR3 loop reads CASSELMNTEAFF. The CDR3 DNA is TGTGCCAGCAGTGAACTGATGAACACTGAAGCTTTCTTT.